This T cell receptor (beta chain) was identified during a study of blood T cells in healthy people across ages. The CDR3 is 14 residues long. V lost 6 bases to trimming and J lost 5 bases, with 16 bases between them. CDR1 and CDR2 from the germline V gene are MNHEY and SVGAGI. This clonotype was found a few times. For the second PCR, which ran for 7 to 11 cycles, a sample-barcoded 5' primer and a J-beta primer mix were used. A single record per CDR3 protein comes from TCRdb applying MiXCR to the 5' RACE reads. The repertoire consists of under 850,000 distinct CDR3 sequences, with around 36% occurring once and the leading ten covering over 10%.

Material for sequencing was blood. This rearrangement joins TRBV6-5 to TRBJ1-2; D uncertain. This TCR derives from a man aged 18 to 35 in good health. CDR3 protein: CASSFRATGYGYTF. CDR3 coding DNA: TGTGCCAGCAGCTTCCGAGCTACTGGTTATGGCTACACCTTC.